The T cell receptor beta chain under discussion was sequenced for a study of identical twins. One entry per CDR3 protein results from TCRdb running MiXCR on the 5' RACE reads. The sample consists of 430,000 or so distinct CDR3 sequences, around 24% of them appearing once. The ends were cut back, 2 bases at V and 6 bases at J, with 15 bases in the middle. The germline gives CDR1 MGHDK, CDR2 SYGVNS. This CDR3 is built from 15 residues. This clonotype came up a few times. The same specimen was also included in a second study, on T cells expressing NK-cell markers. That work states: In several experiments, an anti-gamma-delta TCR antibody restricted sorting to alpha-beta TCR T cells.

The chain joins TRBV25-1 to TRBJ2-3; D might be TRBD1 or TRBD2, each matching 5 bases. Input material: CD4+ T cells sorted from blood. This receptor was identified in a woman aged 18-35 years in good health. Written as DNA, the CDR3 is TGTGCCAGCAGTGAAGGTGGGACGGCTCTTGATACGCAGTATTTT. Translated: CASSEGGTALDTQYF.